Sequencing of this T cell receptor beta chain was carried out in a study of CD8 T cells in ankylosing spondylitis. Study results and limitations: Clones linked to disease were reported to show significant enrichment in matched ankylosing spondylitis synovial fluid.

Germline V gene lookup returns CDR1 SGHTA and CDR2 FQGNSA. The V end was cut by 4 bases, the J end by 3 bases, with 4 bases between. The CDR3 contains 13 residues. The sample holds a few counts of this clonotype. The antigen remains unidentified. MiXCR, run by TCRdb on the 5' RACE reads, gives a single entry per CDR3 protein. The data contain 150,000 to 200,000 distinct CDR3 sequences, roughly 18% of them singletons. The specimen was blood, either unsorted or a sorted T cell fraction (not recorded which). The gene calls are TRBV7-2 and TRBJ2-6, with unresolved D. This TCR was recovered from a male donor between 5 and 35 years old with ankylosing spondylitis or in good health (not recorded which). CDR3 nucleotides: TGTGCCAGCAGCTGGCGTGGGGCCAACGTCCTGACTTTC. It codes for CASSWRGANVLTF.